The next 24 T cell receptor beta chains were all read from a single sample in a study of blood T cells in healthy people across ages. PCR was performed a second time for about 7 to 11 cycles using a sample-barcoded 5' primer and a J-beta primer mix. Each CDR3 protein is one row after TCRdb ran MiXCR on the 5' RACE reads. The sample shows about 800,000 distinct CDR3 sequences, approximately 25% of them seen only once. This sample was shared with a second study, whose subject was T cells of mothers and their children.

Sequenced material: blood. These TCRs come from a boy aged 5-17 years in good health.

This clonotype was recorded many times. The V call is TRBV7-2, the J call TRBJ2-6; the D gene is possibly TRBD1 (6 bases). Trimming stripped 5 bases from V and 4 bases from J, with 12 bases between. Germline V CDR1 and CDR2: SGHTA, FQGNSA. The CDR3 extends over 15 amino acids. CDR3 residues: CASSQQGTGANVLTF. CDR3 sequence (DNA): TGTGCCAGCAGCCAACAGGGCACCGGGGCCAACGTCCTGACTTTC.

This clonotype appeared a few times. The genes are TRBV7-8 and TRBJ2-1; possible D gene TRBD1, 5 bases. The end of the DNA aligns better with TRBJ2-5, so the J call may be wrong. The germline V gene encodes CDR1 SGHVS and CDR2 FQNEAQ. CDR3 length: 16 residues. CDR3 sequence: CASTTFGTGDQETQYF. DNA for the CDR3: TGTGCCAGCACCACTTTCGGAACAGGTGACCAAGAGACCCAGTACTTC.

CDR3 amino acids: CASSVEGGSNQPQHF. CDR3 coding DNA: TGTGCCAGCAGCGTAGAAGGGGGAAGCAATCAGCCCCAGCATTTT. This sequence joins TRBV9 and TRBJ1-5; possibly TRBD1 for D (6 bases). Per germline, CDR1 SGDLS and CDR2 YYNGEE. Trimming stripped 0 bases from V and 1 base from J, with 8 bases between. This CDR3 has 15 amino acids.

The chain recombines TRBV3-1 with TRBJ2-5; 7 positions match TRBD2. Near its end, the DNA agrees better with TRBJ2-7, so the J call may be wrong. From germline, CDR1 is LGHDT and CDR2 YNNKEL (reference sequence). The length of the CDR3 is 16 residues. This CDR3 is CASSPSWTSKRNEQYF. DNA of the CDR3: TGTGCCAGCAGCCCATCCTGGACTAGTAAGCGAAACGAGCAGTACTTC.

This clonotype was seen a few times. This chain links TRBV10-3 with TRBJ1-4; D possibly corresponds to TRBD1 (5 bases). CDR1 is ENHRY, CDR2 SYGVKD, per germline. Trimming left V 6 bases short and J 6 bases short, with 11 bases between. The CDR3 consists of 13 residues. CDR3 region: CAIRQDVYEKLFF. The CDR3 DNA sequence: TGTGCCATCAGACAGGACGTTTATGAAAAACTGTTTTTT.

The rearrangement joins TRBV4-3 to TRBJ2-5, with D uncertain. TRBJ2-7 matches the DNA end more closely, so the J call is doubtful. Germline V gene lookup returns CDR1 LGHNA and CDR2 YSLEER. CDR3 length equals 16 residues. This chain's CDR3 is CASSQETSTGSYEQYF. The DNA for the CDR3 is TGCGCCAGCAGCCAAGAAACTTCGACGGGCTCCTACGAGCAGTACTTC.

The chain has TRBV6-5 and TRBJ1-2, with TRBD1 matching over 12 bases. The CDR3 totals 14 residues. With 8 bases clipped from V and 4 bases from J, the junction kept 5 bases outside the gene matches. Germline CDR1 MNHEY, CDR2 SVGAGI. CDR3 nucleotide sequence: TGTGCCAGCCACCGGGACAGGGGGCCCTATGGCTACACCTTC. Protein sequence: CASHRDRGPYGYTF.

CDR3 sequence reads: CSVDQTDTQYF. The CDR3 DNA follows: TGCAGCGTTGATCAGACAGATACGCAGTATTTT. J is TRBJ2-3 and V is TRBV29-1; D gene uncertain. The CDR3 sequence is 11 residues long. Per the germline V gene, CDR1 is SQVTM and CDR2 is ANQGSEA. Trimming left V 3 bases short and J 3 bases short, with 4 bases between.

The chain links TRBV4-2 to TRBJ1-2; tentatively, D is TRBD1 (6 bases). Germline assignment: CDR1 LGHNA and CDR2 YNFKEQ. The CDR3 has 14 residues. V was clipped by 4 bases and J by 8 bases, with 17 bases between them. The CDR3 sequence is CASSPRGGRAGYTF. The CDR3, as DNA: TGTGCCAGCAGCCCTAGGGGGGGGCGTGCGGGCTACACCTTC.

Regarding this clonotype: At one boundary the junction diverges from the germline segment, which might be a read error. The chain couples TRBV30 to TRBJ2-2, with 7 bases fitting TRBD1. This CDR3 has 13 residues. CDR1 is GTSNPN and CDR2 is SVGIG in the germline V gene (reference sequence). CDR3 bases: TGTGCCTGGGGGGACAGAAACACCGGGGAGCCGTTTTTT. Amino acid sequence: CAWGDRNTGEPFF. The full variable domain, with the rest looked up from reference TRBV30 and TRBJ2-2, is SQTIHQWPATLVQPVGSPLSLECTVEGTSNPNLYWYRQAAGRGLQLLFYSVGIGQISSEVPQNLSASRPQDRQFILSSKKLLLSDSGFYLCAWGDRNTGEPFFGEGSRLTVL.

This clonotype was counted between two and nine times. This chain links TRBV15 with TRBJ2-5; 12 bases are a match to TRBD2. The CDR3 spans 17 residues. Trimming at V came to 3 bases and at J to 4 bases, leaving 9 bases not matched to a gene. Germline assignment: CDR1 LNHNV and CDR2 YYDKDF (reference sequence). In nucleotides, the CDR3 is TGTGCCACCAGCAGGGGCCGACTAGCGGGAGATGGAGAGACCCAGTACTTC. Encoded protein: CATSRGRLAGDGETQYF.

This clonotype was seen a few times. The rearrangement links TRBV5-1 to TRBJ2-7; 8 bases line up with TRBD1. Germline V gives CDR1 SGHRS, CDR2 YFSETQ. There are 16 residues in the CDR3. The trim removed 3 bases at V and 5 bases at J, leaving 13 bases unmatched. CDR3 sequence reads: CASSSTGQGKTHEQYF. The CDR3 coding sequence is TGCGCCAGCAGCTCCACCGGACAGGGTAAAACCCACGAGCAGTACTTC.

The chain combines TRBV3-1 with TRBJ1-4, with unresolved D. Germline V gives CDR1 LGHDT, CDR2 YNNKEL (reference sequence). V lost 0 bases, J lost 6 bases, and 5 bases lay in between. The CDR3 contains 13 residues. DNA of the CDR3: TGTGCCAGCAGCCAAGATCCGGATGAAAAACTGTTTTTT. It yields the protein CASSQDPDEKLFF.

This clonotype turned up a few times. CDR3 sequence: CASSFERTGETQYF. The CDR3, as DNA: TGTGCCAGCAGTTTCGAACGGACAGGAGAGACCCAGTACTTC. The chain carries TRBV12-3 or TRBV12-4 and TRBJ2-5; 7 bases are a match to TRBD1. The CDR3 is made up of 14 amino acids. The V segment lost 3 bases and the J segment 4 bases; nucleotides outside the gene matches: 5.

This clonotype was seen more than once but under ten times. CDR3 amino acids: CASSLGGQGNKEQFF. The CDR3 DNA follows: TGCGCCAGCAGCTTAGGGGGACAGGGGAATAAAGAGCAGTTCTTC. V is TRBV5-1 and J is TRBJ2-1; TRBD1 matches at 10 bases. Germline assignment: CDR1 SGHRS and CDR2 YFSETQ. V was clipped by 2 bases and J by 10 bases; unmatched bases: 9. The CDR3 contains 15 residues.

This clonotype came up a few times. The rearrangement joins TRBV29-1 to TRBJ2-3, with a weak D call TRBD2 (7 bases). The germline V and J ends were trimmed by 7 bases and 3 bases, with 20 bases remaining between them. The germline gives CDR1 SQVTM, CDR2 ANQGSEA. The CDR3 is made up of 15 amino acids. CDR3 sequence: CSAFGGRSTTDTQYF. In nucleotides, the CDR3 is TGCAGCGCTTTCGGGGGGCGAAGTACGACAGATACGCAGTATTTT.

The chain is built from TRBV7-2 and TRBJ2-3; a weak D match, TRBD2 (5 bases). Trimming shortened V by 6 bases and J by 10 bases, and 23 bases separated the two germline ends. This CDR3 region has 15 residues. CDR1 and CDR2 (germline): SGHTA, FQGNSA. Written as DNA, the CDR3 is TGTGCCAGCAGTCAAGAGTGGGCGGGCACGAGGCCGCAGTATTTT. Its translation is CASSQEWAGTRPQYF.

The chain uses TRBV27 and TRBJ2-3, with 12 nucleotides matching TRBD2. Germline CDR1 MNHEY, CDR2 SMNVEV (reference sequence). The CDR3 contains 17 residues. V shed 3 bases, J shed 5 bases, and the junction held 9 bases outside the gene matches. CDR3: CASSFVSRLAGEDTQYF. The CDR3 coding sequence is TGTGCCAGCAGTTTCGTTTCCCGACTAGCGGGGGAAGATACGCAGTATTTT.

J is TRBJ2-3 and V is TRBV7-9, with D maybe TRBD2 (6 bases). The CDR3 spans 16 residues. Germline CDR1 and CDR2: SEHNR and FQNEAQ (reference sequence). V was cut by 4 bases and J by 0 bases, with 14 bases left in between. The CDR3 loop reads CASSSFSGLSTDTQYF. CDR3 in DNA: TGTGCCAGCAGCTCATTTAGCGGCCTTAGCACAGATACGCAGTATTTT.

This clonotype was counted a few times. The J gene is TRBJ2-1, the V gene TRBV15; 7 bases are shared with TRBD1. The J call may be faulty, since TRBJ2-7 better matches the DNA end. This CDR3 contains 15 residues. The germline V gene encodes CDR1 LNHNV and CDR2 YYDKDF (reference sequence). In nucleotides, the CDR3 is TGTGCCACCAGCAGAGATCAGGGGGAAACCTACGAGCAGTACTTC. It encodes CATSRDQGETYEQYF.

V gene TRBV9 combines with J gene TRBJ2-5, with D hard to call. The DNA end lines up better with TRBJ2-7; the J call may be wrong. The CDR3 runs 13 residues. The germline V gene encodes CDR1 SGDLS and CDR2 YYNGEE. CDR3 loop: CASSVHPPYEQYF. The CDR3 DNA sequence: TGTGCCAGCAGCGTACACCCGCCCTACGAGCAGTACTTC.

The chain couples TRBV20-1 to TRBJ2-3; D perhaps matches TRBD1 (5 bases). The V gene lost 1 base and the J gene lost 2 bases, with 10 bases spanning the gap. There are 14 residues in the CDR3. Germline-derived CDR1 and CDR2 are DFQATT and SNEGSKA (reference sequence). The CDR3 coding sequence is TGCAGTGCTAGAGTGACAGCAATCACAGATACGCAGTATTTT. It codes for CSARVTAITDTQYF.

The chain uses TRBV20-1 and TRBJ1-4, with 9 nucleotides matching TRBD1. With V trimmed by 3 bases and J by 3 bases, 8 bases remained unmatched. CDR1 DFQATT and CDR2 SNEGSKA come from the germline V gene (reference sequence). CDR3 length equals 16 residues. This CDR3 reads CSARNRGRSSNEKLFF. The CDR3 DNA reads as TGCAGTGCTAGGAACAGGGGGCGTTCATCTAATGAAAAACTGTTTTTT.

This clonotype was observed a few times. The J gene is TRBJ2-7, the V gene TRBV20-1; D may be TRBD1 (6 bases). The J call may be mistaken, given a closer DNA end match to TRBJ2-5. Germline CDR1 reads DFQATT; CDR2 reads SNEGSKA (reference sequence). The CDR3 contains 14 residues. CDR3 loop: CSAGGEQFTETQYF. CDR3 DNA: TGCAGTGCTGGGGGCGAGCAGTTCACAGAGACCCAGTACTTC.